The 32 T cell receptor beta chains given below trace back to one sample, sequenced in a study of cytomegalovirus exposure and HLA in healthy donors. The PCR had 60 Vbeta and 13 Jbeta primers. Clones were sequenced by immunoSEQ multiplex PCR, and TCRdb holds only the in-frame ones, with some missing. The sample holds roughly 160,000 clones, about 80% seen once. The sample was PBMCs. All receptors come from a young man in good health and CMV-seropositive.

The gene calls are TRBV29-1 and TRBJ2-1, with TRBD2 as a possible D gene (7 bases). The CDR3 consists of 12 residues. Germline values: CDR1 SQVTM, CDR2 ANQGSEA. V dropped 1 base and J dropped 9 bases, with 10 bases sitting between them. The CDR3: CSVEGEGVEQFF. In nucleotides, the CDR3 is TGCAGCGTTGAAGGGGAGGGGGTTGAGCAGTTCTTC.

This clone was seen a few times. This rearrangement joins TRBV6-4 to TRBJ2-3; 11 nucleotides align to TRBD2. There are 16 residues in the CDR3. CDR1 is MRHNA, CDR2 SNTAGT, per germline. With 2 bases clipped from V and 2 bases from J, the junction kept 3 bases outside the gene matches. In DNA, the CDR3 is TGTGCCAGCAGTGACGAGACTAGCGGGGCCACAGATACGCAGTATTTT. Protein sequence: CASSDETSGATDTQYF.

Turning to this clone: Other DNA sequences from this sample encode an identical CDR3 as well. The chain carries TRBV5-1 and TRBJ2-5, with D maybe TRBD1 (7 bases). Looked up from germline, CDR1 is SGHRS and CDR2 is YFSETQ. The CDR3 consists of 14 residues. V was pared by 0 bases and J by 5 bases, with 11 bases between. This CDR3 reads CASSLEGAGETQYF. The CDR3 DNA follows: TGCGCCAGCAGCTTGGAGGGGGCGGGGGAGACCCAGTACTTC.

The chain joins TRBV5-4 to TRBJ2-5; TRBD2 agrees at 7 bases. CDR3 length: 15 residues. Germline trimming cut 4 bases from V and 0 bases from J; bases unmatched to any gene: 6. Per germline, CDR1 SGHNT and CDR2 YYREEE (reference sequence). As DNA, the CDR3 is TGTGCCAGCAGCCGAACGGGGGGAAACCAAGAGACCCAGTACTTC. Translating it yields CASSRTGGNQETQYF. The full variable domain, in which reference TRBV5-4 and TRBJ2-5 provide the parts outside the CDR3, is ETGVTQSPTHLIKTRGQQVTLRCSSQSGHNTVSWYQQALGQGPQFIFQYYREEENGRGNFPPRFSGLQFPNYSSELNVNALELDDSALYLCASSRTGGNQETQYFGPGTRLLVL.

The chain recombines TRBV5-1 with TRBJ2-3; D gene uncertain. This CDR3 comprises 16 residues. Germline CDR1 reads SGHRS; CDR2 reads YFSETQ. The V and J ends lost 4 bases and 0 bases respectively, with 15 bases between them. Written as DNA, the CDR3 is TGCGCCAGCAGCCTCGAACTGATACAGAGCACAGATACGCAGTATTTT. This translates into CASSLELIQSTDTQYF.

This clone occurred a few times. The chain uses TRBV13 and TRBJ2-3; D not resolved. Between the trimmed V and J ends, which lost 4 bases and 3 bases, there was a span of 11 bases. The CDR3 loop spans 14 amino acids. Germline loops: CDR1 PRHDT, CDR2 FYEKMQ (reference sequence). The CDR3 sequence: CASSSSSRTDTQYF. The CDR3 nucleotides are TGTGCCAGCAGCTCCTCGTCGAGAACAGATACGCAGTATTTT.

This clone was detected only a few times. The sample carries other DNA sequences with the same CDR3. This chain uses TRBV4-2 with TRBJ1-4; TRBD1 aligns across 8 bases. The germline V gene has CDR1 LGHNA and CDR2 YNFKEQ. V gave up 3 bases and J gave up 8 bases; unmatched junction bases: 8. The CDR3 sequence is 15 residues long. The CDR3 DNA sequence: TGTGCCAGCAGCCACGGACAGGGTGAGGTCGAAAAACTGTTTTTT. This encodes CASSHGQGEVEKLFF.

CDR3 DNA sequence: TGTGCCAGCAGCCTCAAAAGCCCAGGGTGGAGTCAGCCCCAGCATTTT. Translation gives CASSLKSPGWSQPQHF. V is TRBV27 and J is TRBJ1-5, with D maybe TRBD1 (5 bases). V lost 6 bases to trimming and J lost 6 bases, with 21 bases between them. Germline V gene lookup returns CDR1 MNHEY and CDR2 SMNVEV (reference sequence). The CDR3 runs 16 residues.

The chain uses TRBV25-1 and TRBJ2-5; possible D gene TRBD1, 8 bases. The CDR3 loop spans 15 amino acids. Trimming left V 4 bases short and J 7 bases short, with 19 bases between. CDR1 is MGHDK and CDR2 is SYGVNS in the germline V gene. The CDR3: CASSGSTGGGGTQYF. The CDR3 region has the DNA TGTGCCAGCAGTGGCAGCACAGGGGGAGGGGGGACCCAGTACTTC.

This clone was seen a handful of times. The J gene is TRBJ2-2, the V gene TRBV28, with TRBD1 as a possible D gene (7 bases). Trimming took 8 bases from V and 3 from J, leaving 10 bases between them. This CDR3 spans 13 amino acids. Germline V CDR1 and CDR2: MDHEN, SYDVKM. In nucleotides, the CDR3 is TGTGCCAGCGACAGGGAGGACACCGGGGAGCTGTTTTTT. As protein: CASDREDTGELFF.

The chain joins TRBV30 to TRBJ2-1; 8 nucleotides match TRBD1. V lost 3 bases to trimming and J lost 6 bases; unmatched junction nucleotides: 7. CDR1 is GTSNPN and CDR2 is SVGIG in the germline V gene (reference sequence). The CDR3 runs 14 residues. CDR3 amino acids: CAWSEIGTGNEQFF. The CDR3 coding sequence is TGTGCCTGGAGCGAAATTGGGACAGGCAATGAGCAGTTCTTC.

V gene TRBV7-2 combines with J gene TRBJ1-5, with TRBD1 as a possible D gene (5 bases). The CDR3 is 15 amino acids. Per germline, CDR1 SGHTA and CDR2 FQGNSA. Trimming cost V 5 bases and J 12 bases, with 23 bases left between them. This CDR3 reads CASSPPGQAPGSQHF. The CDR3 DNA sequence: TGTGCCAGCAGCCCACCGGGGCAGGCCCCCGGGAGCCAGCATTTT.

The chain employs TRBV14 and TRBJ1-6; D may be TRBD1 (6 bases). This CDR3 has 21 residues. V lost 3 bases, J lost 0 bases, and 24 bases lay in between. The V gene's germline CDR1 is SGHDN and CDR2 FVKESK. The CDR3 DNA is TGTGCCAGCAGCCAGGTTTTGAGGGGGAGTGGGTTTGGCTCCTATAATTCACCCCTCCACTTT. It specifies CASSQVLRGSGFGSYNSPLHF. The entire variable domain, with the rest obtained from reference TRBV14 and TRBJ1-6, is as follows: EAGVTQFPSHSVIEKGQTVTLRCDPISGHDNLYWYRRVMGKEIKFLLHFVKESKQDESGMPNNRFLAERTGGTYSTLKVQPAELEDSGVYFCASSQVLRGSGFGSYNSPLHFGNGTRLTVT.

The rearrangement uses TRBV7-9 and TRBJ1-1; a weak D match, TRBD1 (6 bases). In germline, CDR1 is SEHNR, CDR2 FQNEAQ (reference sequence). The CDR3 has 14 residues. V lost 5 bases and J lost 7, with 17 bases in between. CDR3 sequence reads: CASSRGQSFGEAFF. The CDR3 DNA reads TGTGCCAGCAGCCGCGGACAGAGTTTTGGTGAAGCTTTCTTT.

The chain combines TRBV7-2 with TRBJ2-1; D gene uncertain. CDR3 size: 15 residues. Germline-derived CDR1 and CDR2 are SGHTA and FQGNSA. V lost 1 base to trimming and J lost 3 bases, with 10 bases between them. The CDR3 DNA is TGTGCCAGCAGCTTAGGTTCAGGAAGCTACAATGAGCAGTTCTTC. This codes for CASSLGSGSYNEQFF. Supplemented by reference TRBV7-2 and TRBJ2-1, the full variable domain reads GAGVSQSPSNKVTEKGKDVELRCDPISGHTALYWYRQSLGQGLEFLIYFQGNSAPDKSGLPSDRFSAERTGGSVSTLTIQRTQQEDSAVYLCASSLGSGSYNEQFFGPGTRLTVL.

This chain connects TRBV29-1 to TRBJ1-5; D is possibly TRBD1 (5 bases). This CDR3 has 13 residues. The germline CDR1 and CDR2 sequences are SQVTM and ANQGSEA. The V end was cut by 4 bases, the J end by 1 base, with 8 bases between. The CDR3, as DNA: TGCAGCGTTGCGGGGGGAAGCAATCAGCCCCAGCATTTT. It translates to CSVAGGSNQPQHF.

This rearrangement joins TRBV21-1 to TRBJ2-5; the D segment call TRBD1 is taken from the table without a DNA check. TRBV21-1 is flagged as a pseudogene. The CDR3 is 15 residues long. CDR3 amino acids: CASSKFRGPEETQYF. The CDR3 nucleotides are TGTGCCAGCAGCAAATTTCGTGGGCCAGAAGAGACCCAGTACTTC.

This rearrangement joins TRBV2 to TRBJ1-5; D might be TRBD1 (5 bases). V shed 8 bases and J shed 7 bases, with 18 bases lying between them. Germline V gene lookup returns CDR1 SNHLY and CDR2 FYNNEI. CDR3 length: 14 amino acids. The CDR3 DNA reads TGTGCCAGCCGGGCGGTGCAGGGAGGCCAGCCCCAGCATTTT. This codes for CASRAVQGGQPQHF. Full variable domain (outside the CDR3, taken from reference TRBV2 and TRBJ1-5): EPEVTQTPSHQVTQMGQEVILRCVPISNHLYFYWYRQILGQKVEFLVSFYNNEISEKSEIFDDQFSVERPDGSNFTLKIRSTKLEDSAMYFCASRAVQGGQPQHFGDGTRLSIL.

The rearrangement uses TRBV30 and TRBJ1-5; the D gene is possibly TRBD1 (6 bases). V was cut by 2 bases and J by 5 bases, with 16 bases left in between. Germline V gives CDR1 GTSNPN, CDR2 SVGIG (reference sequence). The CDR3 has 15 amino acids. The CDR3 sequence: CAWSPGGGGHQPQHF. The CDR3 DNA follows: TGTGCCTGGAGTCCTGGTGGCGGGGGCCATCAGCCCCAGCATTTT.

This clone came up a few times. The CDR3 loop is CARRTPGGYGANVLTF. CDR3 bases: TGCGCCAGAAGGACACCGGGGGGTTATGGGGCCAACGTCCTGACTTTC. This chain links TRBV5-1 with TRBJ2-6; 7 positions agree with TRBD2. The CDR3 is made up of 16 amino acids. J lost 3 bases, V lost 8 bases, and 11 bases had no gene match. Per the germline V gene, CDR1 is SGHRS and CDR2 is YFSETQ.

V is TRBV28 and J is TRBJ2-7; a possible D gene is TRBD2 (6 bases). Germline loops: CDR1 MDHEN, CDR2 SYDVKM. The ends were cut back, 7 bases at V and 6 bases at J, with 25 bases in the middle. The CDR3 loop spans 16 amino acids. The CDR3 protein is CASIGLLVPPNLEQYF. The CDR3 nucleotides read TGTGCCAGCATCGGACTACTAGTGCCCCCAAACCTCGAGCAGTACTTC.

This clone came up a few times. V is TRBV7-9 and J is TRBJ1-6; a possible D gene is TRBD1 (5 bases). Trimming cost V 5 bases and J 5 bases, with 13 bases left between them. The CDR3 contains 15 residues. CDR1 and CDR2 from the germline V gene are SEHNR and FQNEAQ (reference sequence). CDR3 residues: CASSHGTPHNSPLHF. CDR3 DNA sequence: TGTGCCAGCAGCCATGGGACTCCCCATAATTCACCCCTCCACTTT.

V usage is TRBV30 and J usage is TRBJ1-5; D gene uncertain. CDR1 is GTSNPN, CDR2 SVGIG, per germline (reference sequence). V was shortened by 0 bases and J by 6 bases, with 6 bases between the two germline ends. The CDR3 contains 12 residues. CDR3 sequence: CAWSVPGQPQHF. Written as DNA, the CDR3 is TGTGCCTGGAGTGTACCGGGTCAGCCCCAGCATTTT.

The chain employs TRBV6-1 and TRBJ2-7, with D unclear. This CDR3 comprises 12 residues. Germline V gene lookup returns CDR1 MNHNS and CDR2 SASEGT. Deletions cut 2 bases from V and 3 bases from J, with 5 bases between. The CDR3 spells CASSEYSYEQYF. The CDR3 DNA sequence: TGTGCCAGCAGTGAATACAGCTACGAGCAGTACTTC.

The chain carries TRBV9 and TRBJ2-5; 9 bases are shared with TRBD2. With V trimmed by 6 bases and J by 2 bases, 5 bases remained unmatched. The CDR3 covers 14 residues. Germline V gives CDR1 SGDLS, CDR2 YYNGEE. CDR3 sequence: CASTGSGGQETQYF. CDR3 DNA: TGTGCCAGCACGGGTAGCGGGGGACAAGAGACCCAGTACTTC.

V and J are TRBV4-1 and TRBJ1-2; a possible D gene is TRBD1 (5 bases). Trimming left V 5 bases short and J 8 bases short, with 27 bases between. The germline V gene encodes CDR1 MGHRA and CDR2 YSYEKL. The CDR3 has 17 amino acids. CDR3 nucleotides: TGCGCCAGCAGCTCATCTTCTTTCGGGGGGATTCGACGGGGCTACACCTTC. Translation gives CASSSSSFGGIRRGYTF.

This clone was counted a single time. J is TRBJ2-5 and V is TRBV4-1, with D possibly matching TRBD1 (6 bases). V shed 4 bases and J shed 5 bases, with 20 bases lying between them. This CDR3 spans 16 amino acids. CDR1 MGHRA and CDR2 YSYEKL come from the germline V gene. The CDR3 loop is CASSPDGDTTVETQYF. CDR3 DNA sequence: TGCGCCAGCAGCCCGGACGGGGACACAACAGTGGAGACCCAGTACTTC.

Only one count was recorded for this clone. DNA for the CDR3: TGTGCCAGCAGTGAATCCAGGGTCTCCTACAATGAGCAGTTCTTC. Translated: CASSESRVSYNEQFF. The chain is built from TRBV25-1 and TRBJ2-1; D might be TRBD1 (5 bases). V lost 1 base to trimming and J lost 0 bases, with 7 bases between them. CDR1 is MGHDK, CDR2 SYGVNS, per germline. The CDR3 has 15 residues.

J is TRBJ2-3 and V is TRBV12-2; TRBD1 is the table's D call and was not checked against the DNA. TRBV12-2 represents a pseudogene. CDR3 size: 16 residues. The CDR3 reads CASRFTGTLSTDTQYF. The CDR3 DNA reads TGTGCAAGTCGCTTCACCGGGACACTATCCACAGATACGCAGTATTTT.

This clone was observed a few times. V gene TRBV6-1 combines with J gene TRBJ2-5; TRBD2 aligns across 11 bases. Trimming cost V 3 bases and J 5 bases; bases outside gene matches: 2. Per the germline V gene, CDR1 is MNHNS and CDR2 is SASEGT. This CDR3 region has 14 residues. Written as DNA, the CDR3 is TGTGCCAGCAGTGATAGCGGGGGGGTGGAGACCCAGTACTTC. Amino acids: CASSDSGGVETQYF.

DNA for the CDR3: TGTGCCAGCAGCCTCCGGGACAGGGGCTCTCCTAGCACAGATACGCAGTATTTT. The encoded protein is CASSLRDRGSPSTDTQYF. The J gene is TRBJ2-3, the V gene TRBV13, with TRBD1 identical over 10 bases. Losses at the gene ends were 5 bases for V and 0 bases for J; bases not matched to a gene: 11. The CDR3 has 18 amino acids. Per germline, CDR1 PRHDT and CDR2 FYEKMQ (reference sequence).

J is TRBJ1-6 and V is TRBV19, with D uncertain. There are 16 residues in the CDR3. The V and J ends lost 5 bases and 9 bases respectively, with 20 bases between them. The germline gives CDR1 LNHDA, CDR2 SQIVND (reference sequence). The CDR3 sequence: CASSLNSLPSSSPLHF. The CDR3 nucleotides are TGTGCCAGTAGTTTAAATTCACTCCCGTCGAGTTCACCCCTCCACTTT.